This T cell receptor (beta chain) was sequenced during a study of T cell responses to AZD1222 COVID-19 vaccine. The study, taken as a whole, reports: No repertoire was sampled before or during the peak T cell response, only after it.

Comment on this clone: No antigen is known for it.

This CDR3 region has 11 residues. Germline-derived CDR1 and CDR2 are LGHDT and YNNKEL (reference sequence). Trimming removed 6 bases at V and 3 bases at J, with 6 bases between. Data came from immunoSEQ multiplex PCR; TCRdb stores just in-frame clones and leaves some out. Here the sample spans about 170,000 clones, 80% to 95% being singletons. The material sequenced was peripheral blood, taken on day 0 of AZD1222 vaccination. The genes are TRBV3-1 (or the pseudogene TRBV3-2) and TRBJ2-7, with D uncertain. The clonotype comes from an adult in good health. CDR3 in amino acids: CASSIDYEQYF. The CDR3 region has the DNA TGTGCCAGCAGTATCGACTACGAGCAGTACTTC.